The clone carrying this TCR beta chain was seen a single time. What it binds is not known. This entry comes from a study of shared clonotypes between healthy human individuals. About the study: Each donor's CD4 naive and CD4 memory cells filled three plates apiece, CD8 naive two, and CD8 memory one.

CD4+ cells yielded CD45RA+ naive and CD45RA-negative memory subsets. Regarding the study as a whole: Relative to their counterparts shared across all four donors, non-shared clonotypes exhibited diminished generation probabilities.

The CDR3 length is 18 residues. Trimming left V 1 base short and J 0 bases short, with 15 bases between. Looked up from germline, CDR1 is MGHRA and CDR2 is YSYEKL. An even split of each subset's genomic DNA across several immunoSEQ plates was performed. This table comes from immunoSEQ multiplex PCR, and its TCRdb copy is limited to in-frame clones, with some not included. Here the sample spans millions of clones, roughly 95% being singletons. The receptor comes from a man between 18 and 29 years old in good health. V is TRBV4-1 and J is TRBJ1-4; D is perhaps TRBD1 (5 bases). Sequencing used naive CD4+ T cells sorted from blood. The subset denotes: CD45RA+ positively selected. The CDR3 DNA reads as TGCGCCAGCAGCCAAGCCCGGGGCACTCGGACAACTAATGAAAAACTGTTTTTT. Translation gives CASSQARGTRTTNEKLFF.